Shown below are 25 T cell receptor beta chains from a single sample sequenced in a study of blood T cell repertoires in COVID-19. Libraries were prepared by immunoSEQ multiplex PCR; TCRdb keeps only in-frame clonotypes and omits some of them. The table lists around 160,000 clones, approximately 88% of them singletons, with around 1.3% in the top ten. Sequenced sample: PBMCs or T cells enriched from blood (not recorded which). The receptors were gathered from a woman in her twenties or thirties with acute COVID-19.

V is TRBV7-2 and J is TRBJ2-5; 7 nucleotides match TRBD1. This CDR3 region has 13 residues. CDR1 SGHTA and CDR2 FQGNSA come from the germline V gene. V lost 5 bases and J lost 4; bases outside the gene matches: 4. DNA for the CDR3: TGTGCCAGCAGCCCGGACAGGAGAGAGACCCAGTACTTC. Translating it yields CASSPDRRETQYF.

The rearrangement uses TRBV7-2 and TRBJ1-6; D gene uncertain. CDR3 length: 16 residues. Looked up from germline, CDR1 is SGHTA and CDR2 is FQGNSA. V was cut by 0 bases and J by 6 bases, with 12 bases left in between. The CDR3 spells CASSLALGAFNSPLHF. The CDR3, as DNA: TGTGCCAGCAGCTTAGCGCTAGGAGCCTTTAATTCACCCCTCCACTTT.

The V gene is TRBV30, the J gene TRBJ1-1; D not resolved. Germline lookup yields CDR1 GTSNPN and CDR2 SVGIG (reference sequence). The germline V and J ends were trimmed by 4 bases and 4 bases, with 16 bases remaining between them. The CDR3 length is 14 residues. The CDR3 loop reads CAWMRGLEGTEAFF. CDR3 bases: TGTGCCTGGATGAGAGGGCTGGAGGGCACTGAAGCTTTCTTT.

The gene calls are TRBV19 and TRBJ2-2, with a weak D call TRBD2 (6 bases). Germline CDR1 LNHDA, CDR2 SQIVND (reference sequence). Between the trimmed V and J ends, which lost 4 bases and 4 bases, there was a span of 10 bases. The CDR3 sequence is 14 residues long. The CDR3 DNA follows: TGTGCCAGTAGTAGGGGAGGTGGCACCGGGGAGCTGTTTTTT. This translates into CASSRGGGTGELFF.

The rearrangement joins TRBV24-1 to TRBJ2-1; 11 nucleotides align to TRBD1. This CDR3 is 17 amino acids long. Trimming cost V 4 bases and J 9 bases; bases outside gene matches: 13. Germline lookup yields CDR1 KGHDR and CDR2 SFDVKD. This chain's CDR3 is CATSDIAGQGERVEQFF. CDR3 nucleotide sequence: TGTGCCACCAGTGACATCGCGGGACAGGGGGAGCGAGTTGAGCAGTTCTTC.

V is TRBV12-5 and J is TRBJ2-7; TRBD1 matches 8 bases. This CDR3 has 16 residues. CDR1 LGHNT and CDR2 FRNRAP come from the germline V gene. Unmatched junction bases numbered 5, after V lost 1 base and J lost 0 bases. CDR3 loop: CASGLGTGLSSYEQYF. The CDR3 nucleotides read TGTGCTAGTGGTTTGGGGACAGGGCTAAGCTCCTACGAGCAGTACTTC.

This chain joins TRBV6-5 and TRBJ2-7, with 9 positions matching TRBD2. The CDR3 covers 14 residues. The germline CDR1 and CDR2 sequences are MNHEY and SVGAGI. V was clipped by 2 bases and J by 5 bases; unmatched bases: 4. The CDR3 DNA is TGTGCCAGCAGTTACCCGGGACTAGCTAACGAGCAGTACTTC. Its protein is CASSYPGLANEQYF.

This sequence joins TRBV24-1 and TRBJ2-2; the D is unclear. V lost 4 bases and J lost 4, with 6 bases in between. The CDR3 runs 13 residues. The V gene's germline CDR1 is KGHDR and CDR2 SFDVKD. The CDR3 spells CATSESGTGELFF. In nucleotides, the CDR3 is TGTGCCACCAGTGAATCAGGCACCGGGGAGCTGTTTTTT.

This clone was recorded once. This chain joins TRBV5-1 and TRBJ2-2, with D unclear. Germline CDR1 and CDR2: SGHRS and YFSETQ. With 0 bases removed from V and 0 bases from J, the gap between germline ends came to 9 bases. The CDR3 is 16 residues long. As DNA, the CDR3 is TGCGCCAGCAGCTTGGCTTTGGGCTCGAACACCGGGGAGCTGTTTTTT. Its translation: CASSLALGSNTGELFF.

The rearrangement links TRBV10-3 to TRBJ1-2, with a weak D call TRBD1 (6 bases). The germline V and J ends were trimmed by 4 bases and 3 bases, with 6 bases remaining between them. CDR1 is ENHRY, CDR2 SYGVKD, per germline. The CDR3 has 12 amino acids. Written as DNA, the CDR3 is TGTGCCATCAGTGCAGGGGACTATGGCTACACCTTC. Translated: CAISAGDYGYTF.

V and J are TRBV29-1 and TRBJ1-1; D not resolved. Germline V CDR1 and CDR2: SQVTM, ANQGSEA. V was pared by 4 bases and J by 2 bases, with 8 bases between. The length of the CDR3 is 12 residues. The CDR3 reads CSVVEINTEAFF. DNA for the CDR3: TGCAGCGTTGTTGAGATAAACACTGAAGCTTTCTTT.

This chain connects TRBV28 to TRBJ1-1, with D maybe TRBD1 (5 bases). Trimming stripped 9 bases from V and 4 bases from J, with 9 bases between. The length of the CDR3 is 11 residues. Looked up from germline, CDR1 is MDHEN and CDR2 is SYDVKM. In DNA form, the CDR3 reads TGTGCCAGTGGGGCTCGCACTGAAGCTTTCTTT. As protein: CASGARTEAFF.

The chain joins TRBV7-2 to TRBJ1-2; unclear D gene. CDR3 length equals 14 residues. Germline V CDR1 and CDR2: SGHTA, FQGNSA. Trimming stripped 1 base from V and 3 bases from J, with 9 bases between. CDR3 in DNA: TGTGCCAGCAGCTTAGACTGGGAGTACTATGGCTACACCTTC. It specifies CASSLDWEYYGYTF. The whole variable domain, remainder taken from reference TRBV7-2 and TRBJ1-2, is GAGVSQSPSNKVTEKGKDVELRCDPISGHTALYWYRQSLGQGLEFLIYFQGNSAPDKSGLPSDRFSAERTGGSVSTLTIQRTQQEDSAVYLCASSLDWEYYGYTFGSGTRLTVV.

The V gene is TRBV7-2, the J gene TRBJ2-1; tentatively, D is TRBD1 (6 bases). V was trimmed by 2 bases and J by 2 bases, leaving 13 bases between them. The length of the CDR3 is 16 residues. Per the germline V gene, CDR1 is SGHTA and CDR2 is FQGNSA. CDR3 region: CASSLQVGTPYNEQFF. CDR3 nucleotides: TGTGCCAGCAGCTTACAGGTTGGGACACCCTACAATGAGCAGTTCTTC.

V gene TRBV4-3 combines with J gene TRBJ2-2; unclear D gene. Germline V lookup: CDR1 LGHNA, CDR2 YSLEER. V dropped 1 base and J dropped 1 base, with 13 bases sitting between them. This CDR3 comprises 17 residues. The CDR3 DNA is TGCGCCAGCAGCCAAGTGCGAGGCACTCAGAACACCGGGGAGCTGTTTTTT. It yields the protein CASSQVRGTQNTGELFF.

The V call is TRBV30, the J call TRBJ2-1; possibly TRBD1 for D (6 bases). The germline V and J ends were trimmed by 0 bases and 0 bases, with 30 bases remaining between them. This CDR3 contains 22 residues. Germline V lookup: CDR1 GTSNPN, CDR2 SVGIG (reference sequence). CDR3 protein: CAWSVLSLRGPIHSHSYNEQFF. The DNA for the CDR3 is TGTGCCTGGAGTGTTTTATCTCTCAGGGGTCCCATCCATTCCCACTCCTACAATGAGCAGTTCTTC.

This chain joins TRBV6-2 or TRBV6-3 and TRBJ2-1; 9 nucleotides agree with TRBD2. The germline CDR1 and CDR2 sequences are MNHEY and SVGEGT. After removal of 2 bases from V and 2 bases from J, the junction contained 1 base not matched to a gene. The CDR3 totals 15 residues. The CDR3 bases are TGTGCCAGCAGTTACGCTAGCGGGACCTACAATGAGCAGTTCTTC. Translation gives CASSYASGTYNEQFF.

This chain connects TRBV6-5 to TRBJ1-2; D might be TRBD1 (6 bases). The CDR3 sequence is 14 residues long. Germline loops: CDR1 MNHEY, CDR2 SVGAGI. The V and J ends lost 2 bases and 3 bases respectively, with 10 bases between them. In nucleotides, the CDR3 is TGTGCCAGCAGTTACGCCCAGGGGCACTATGGCTACACCTTC. Its protein is CASSYAQGHYGYTF.

This chain links TRBV24-1 with TRBJ2-5; 9 bases agree with TRBD2. J was trimmed by 3 bases and V by 1 base; bases with no gene match: 5. The CDR3 has 16 amino acids. CDR1 and CDR2 from the germline V gene are KGHDR and SFDVKD. The CDR3, as DNA: TGTGCCACCAGTGATTTCGGGGCTAGCGGGAAAGAGACCCAGTACTTC. Its translation: CATSDFGASGKETQYF.

This sequence joins TRBV18 and TRBJ2-7; tentative D call: TRBD1 (6 bases). Germline V CDR1 and CDR2: KGHSH, LQKENI. CDR3 length equals 14 residues. Trimming took 6 bases from V and 5 from J, leaving 17 bases between them. The CDR3 loop is CASSRSRGPDEQYF. For the CDR3, the DNA is TGTGCCAGCTCCCGGAGCAGGGGACCGGACGAGCAGTACTTC.

This sequence joins TRBV7-6 and TRBJ1-1; TRBD1 agrees at 8 bases. The ends lost 2 bases at V and 5 bases at J; junction bases unmatched: 10. Germline values: CDR1 SGHVS, CDR2 FNYEAQ. This CDR3 comprises 16 residues. Written as DNA, the CDR3 is TGTGCCAGCAGCTTATCGCAAATGGACAGGGCTACTGAAGCTTTCTTT. Amino acids: CASSLSQMDRATEAFF.

The chain recombines TRBV18 with TRBJ1-5; D ambiguous. Between the trimmed V and J ends, which lost 2 bases and 2 bases, there was a span of 7 bases. CDR3 length: 14 amino acids. Germline-derived CDR1 and CDR2 are KGHSH and LQKENI. The CDR3 region has the DNA TGTGCCAGCTCACCAGGGGAGGGCAATCAGCCCCAGCATTTT. As protein: CASSPGEGNQPQHF.

The chain couples TRBV5-8 to TRBJ1-2; D gene ambiguous. CDR1 and CDR2 from the germline V gene are SGHTS and YDEGEE. This CDR3 is built from 12 residues. V lost 0 bases to trimming and J lost 12 bases, with 12 bases between them. The CDR3 DNA is TGTGCCAGCAGCTTGGAATTAGGGAGAGACACCTTC. Protein sequence: CASSLELGRDTF. The full variable domain, completed using reference TRBV5-8 and TRBJ1-2, is EAGVTQSPTHLIKTRGQQATLRCSPISGHTSVYWYQQALGLGLQFLLWYDEGEERNRGNFPPRFSGRQFPNYSSELNVNALELEDSALYLCASSLELGRDTFGSGTRLTVV.

J is TRBJ1-4 and V is TRBV5-4, with TRBD1 matching 10 bases. V lost 1 base and J lost 6; bases outside the gene matches: 3. The CDR3 contains 15 residues. Germline values: CDR1 SGHNT, CDR2 YYREEE (reference sequence). The CDR3 reads CASSLWGQGHEKLFF. CDR3 DNA sequence: TGTGCCAGCAGCTTGTGGGGACAGGGGCATGAAAAACTGTTTTTT.

A single count supports this clone. The rearrangement joins TRBV19 to TRBJ2-4; 9 nucleotides align to TRBD1. With 5 bases clipped from V and 0 bases from J, the junction kept 11 bases outside the gene matches. CDR1 is LNHDA and CDR2 is SQIVND in the germline V gene (reference sequence). The CDR3 is made up of 18 amino acids. Here the CDR3 reads CASSAGTGLAVAKNIQYF. CDR3 coding DNA: TGTGCCAGTAGTGCCGGGACAGGGCTGGCCGTAGCCAAAAACATTCAGTACTTC. The whole variable domain, remainder taken from reference TRBV19 and TRBJ2-4, is DGGITQSPKYLFRKEGQNVTLSCEQNLNHDAMYWYRQDPGQGLRLIYYSQIVNDFQKGDIAEGYSVSREKKESFPLTVTSAQKNPTAFYLCASSAGTGLAVAKNIQYFGAGTRLSVL.